This record covers a single T cell receptor beta chain. The CDR3 is 16 amino acids. Germline CDR1 LGHNA, CDR2 YSLEER. The V and J ends lost 3 bases and 2 bases respectively, with 14 bases between them. The sample belongs to a study of T-cell memory formation after mild COVID-19. Each CDR3 protein is one row after TCRdb ran MiXCR on the 5' RACE reads. This sample has 200,000 or so distinct CDR3 sequences, with 18% found just once. This chain joins TRBV4-3 and TRBJ2-1, with D possibly matching TRBD2 (6 bases). This TCR was sampled from an adult woman who had mild COVID-19 (a few samples of this study predate the infection). Cell type and time point are not known. Material: PBMCs or a T cell subset sorted from them (not recorded which). The DNA of the CDR3 is TGCGCCAGCAGCCAGGTCGGGGGTGGGACCTACAATGAGCAGTTCTTC. This encodes CASSQVGGGTYNEQFF.